This T cell receptor beta chain is from a study of radiation and T cells in renal cell carcinoma (TCRdb year 2020). Regarding the study in general: Samples were obtained from a clinical trial, in which 15 Gy stereotactic body radiation therapy was delivered to primary renal cell carcinomas and nephrectomy was performed 4 weeks later. TCR beta sequencing covered 50 to 55 samples in total, comprising some 25 tumors and roughly 27 peripheral blood samples. Across all 50 or so samples, 4,016,671 unique CDR3 nucleotide sequences encoding 2.5 million to 3 million unique CDR3 amino acid sequences were identified.

A note on this clone: Which antigen it targets is not known. There are no base qualities to consult, and no much larger clone falls within one base.

The label giving this sample's time point can be read as: baseline pretreatment blood. This specimen's treatment or condition label, per the study, means: 15 Gy SBRT to primary tumor, nephrectomy 4 weeks later. Serial peripheral blood from radiation-treated patients was sampled at baseline, 2 weeks and 4 weeks after SBRT to track tumor-enriched clonotypes. All patients had renal cell carcinoma with clear cell pathology. Genomic DNA for TCR sequencing was prepared using the QIAamp DNA Blood Mini Kit (Qiagen). The analyses included only samples that passed all quality control checks. TCR beta libraries were generated from genomic DNA with the immunoSEQ kit, following the manufacturer's recommendations. For library preparation, a first multiplex PCR was performed with proprietary primers, followed by a second PCR in which unique barcodes were added, and bead cleanups were performed after each round. Each sample batch included a kit-provided positive control reaction and a negative control reaction. The final libraries were assessed on an Agilent 4200 TapeStation D1000 ScreenTape, pooled by volume, and quantified by qPCR. Sequencing ran on an Illumina NextSeq500 with a MidOutput 150-cycle cartridge, using 156 Read1 and 15 Index1 cycles with kit custom primers. The pooled library was loaded at approximately 0.92 pM, and around 18% PhiX control was spiked in. The study's processing was this. Vendor-processed data were analyzed in R, with a clonotype defined as all T cells sharing the same CDR3 nucleotide sequence. For clone abundance analyses, frequencies were normalized to the 10,000 most abundant clones in each sample. Before analysis, public T cell clones were removed, and these numbered fewer than six per sample on average. Tumor-enriched and baseline blood-enriched clonotypes were defined by at least a 32-fold difference in abundance between compartments. Clonotypes expanded or contracted between blood time points were identified with a beta-binomial differential abundance model. Tumor-blood repertoire similarity was measured with the Baroni-Urbani and Buser coefficient, and group comparisons used two-tailed Wilcoxon tests in R. Held by TCRdb, this immuneACCESS table contains in-frame sequences only and omits some clones. Under half of the omission traces to an unresolved V gene where checked; the cause of the rest is unknown. V and J calls plus clone size are reproduced from that table; the DNA served to infer D and trimming. The sample table contains 130,000 to 150,000 clones; only one count was recorded for over 75% of them. The top ten hold around 13% of the sample.

Reading the germline V gene gives CDR1 SGDLS and CDR2 YYNGEE. The junction carries 13 bases between V and J, which are trimmed by 6 bases and 1 base respectively. From its cysteine to its phenylalanine, the CDR3 spans 14 amino acids. Only the CDR3 region is kept as DNA, spanning 42 bases read in frame from base 1. Findings and caveats that apply to the study as a whole: Changes in the blood repertoire were not tracked past 4 weeks after treatment. No pretreatment tumor biopsies were available, so the baseline intratumoral presence of clonotypes could not be determined. Because the trial had a single-armed design, the trial could not examine how radiation dose or scheduling affected the TCR repertoire. In blood, the top tumor clonotypes increased from baseline to 2 weeks after radiation and then shrank by 4 weeks, which suggests a temporary expansion of tumor-resident clones.

The clonotype comes from a woman aged 45-65 years with renal cell carcinoma. Sequencing was performed on blood, taken from a patient whose treatment included radiotherapy and nephrectomy. The chain was built from TRBV9 and TRBJ1-1, with the D segment identity uncertain. CDR3 reads: CASTPTMGNTEAFF. The nucleotide sequence is TGTGCCAGCACCCCTACTATGGGGAACACTGAAGCTTTCTTT. Reference TRBV9 and TRBJ1-1 proteins supply the regions before and after the CDR3; the full variable domain is: DSGVTQTPKHLITATGQRVTLRCSPRSGDLSVYWYQQSLDQGLQFLIQYYNGEERAKGNILERFSAQQFPDLHSELNLSSLELGDSALYFCASTPTMGNTEAFFGQGTRLTVV.